Listed below are T cell receptor beta chains from one sample, sequenced in a study of cytomegalovirus exposure and HLA in healthy donors. Measured with immunoSEQ multiplex PCR; TCRdb has only the in-frame clones, and not every one. The sample gives more than 95,000 clones, approximately 69% of which show up once; around 10% is in the top ten. The sample taken for sequencing was PBMCs. These TCRs come from a woman between 50 and 59 years old in good health and CMV-seropositive. The conserved cysteine and the conserved F or W are not part of the CDR3 here. The order of the fields is CDR3 length, D gene, V gene, J gene, CDR3 protein. A D gene is named only where the DNA matches it firmly.

cdr3_length: 11
d_call: TRBD1
v_call: TRBV5-1
j_call: TRBJ2-2
cdr3_aa: ASGTGATGELF

cdr3_length: 13
d_call: NA
v_call: TRBV6-1
j_call: TRBJ1-1
cdr3_aa: ASSELGGSNTEAF

cdr3_length: 11
d_call: NA
v_call: TRBV12-5
j_call: TRBJ2-7
cdr3_aa: ASGLNSRDEQY

cdr3_length: 11
d_call: NA
v_call: TRBV19
j_call: TRBJ1-1
cdr3_aa: ASSIGMNTEAF

cdr3_length: 15
d_call: NA
v_call: TRBV2
j_call: TRBJ2-6
cdr3_aa: ASSGDPGDSGANVLT

cdr3_length: 12
d_call: NA
v_call: TRBV4-2
j_call: TRBJ1-2
cdr3_aa: ASSQGREGDGYT

cdr3_length: 14
d_call: NA
v_call: TRBV18
j_call: TRBJ2-4
cdr3_aa: ASSPGQGFVKNIQY

cdr3_length: 12
d_call: TRBD1
v_call: TRBV19
j_call: TRBJ2-1
cdr3_aa: ASRSGQAYNEQF

cdr3_length: 13
d_call: TRBD2
v_call: TRBV11-2
j_call: TRBJ2-7
cdr3_aa: ASSPSLAGVGEQY

cdr3_length: 12
d_call: TRBD1
v_call: TRBV30
j_call: TRBJ1-4
cdr3_aa: AWTSFRGDEKLF

cdr3_length: 11
d_call: NA
v_call: TRBV7-6
j_call: TRBJ1-1
cdr3_aa: ASSLERGAEAF

cdr3_length: 11
d_call: TRBD1
v_call: TRBV30
j_call: TRBJ1-5
cdr3_aa: AWKGQSNQPQH

cdr3_length: 14
d_call: NA
v_call: TRBV4-1
j_call: NA
cdr3_aa: ASSHADSFPSYEQY

cdr3_length: 14
d_call: TRBD1
v_call: TRBV5-4
j_call: TRBJ2-1
cdr3_aa: ASSLESQGARDEQF

cdr3_length: 12
d_call: NA
v_call: TRBV18
j_call: TRBJ2-2
cdr3_aa: ASSREDGTGELF

cdr3_length: 15
d_call: TRBD2
v_call: TRBV4-3
j_call: TRBJ2-3
cdr3_aa: ASSQEGGLARPDTQY

cdr3_length: 11
d_call: NA
v_call: TRBV30
j_call: TRBJ2-7
cdr3_aa: AWSEGSTYEQY

cdr3_length: 19
d_call: NA
v_call: TRBV7-8
j_call: TRBJ2-6
cdr3_aa: ASSLARSGRSLSSGANVLT

cdr3_length: 11
d_call: NA
v_call: TRBV18
j_call: TRBJ1-2
cdr3_aa: ASSLDRYYGYT

cdr3_length: 11
d_call: NA
v_call: TRBV7-8
j_call: TRBJ2-7
cdr3_aa: ASSLGNAFEQY

cdr3_length: 11
d_call: NA
v_call: TRBV29-1
j_call: TRBJ1-1
cdr3_aa: SALSPVNTEAF

cdr3_length: 15
d_call: TRBD1
v_call: TRBV27
j_call: TRBJ1-1
cdr3_aa: ASSLGQGYEMNTEAF

cdr3_length: 10
d_call: NA
v_call: TRBV2
j_call: TRBJ1-2
cdr3_aa: ASSVVSYGYT

cdr3_length: 11
d_call: TRBD2
v_call: TRBV6-1
j_call: TRBJ2-5
cdr3_aa: ASRGGVMETQY